Listed below are T cell receptor beta chains from one sample, sequenced in a study of cytomegalovirus exposure and HLA in healthy donors. Method: immunoSEQ multiplex PCR; TCRdb's copy keeps in-frame clones and lacks some. The sample shows about 170,000 clones, around 78% of them seen only once. Sequenced input: PBMCs. These receptors all come from a woman younger than 45 in good health and CMV-seropositive. Both conserved end residues are part of each CDR3. Each record gives: V gene, clone size, D gene, J gene, CDR3 protein, CDR3 DNA. A D gene is named only where the DNA matches it firmly. Expanded clones are given a class, and other clones once, few, many or no size at all.

TRBV27	NA	NA	TRBJ1-1	CASRRGREPAFF	TGTGCCAGCAGGCGGGGGCGCGAGCCAGCTTTCTTT
TRBV28	NA	TRBD1	TRBJ1-4	CASSLGGQANEKLFF	TGTGCCAGCAGTTTGGGGGGACAGGCGAATGAAAAACTGTTTTTT
TRBV2	NA	TRBD2	TRBJ2-7	CASMILAGSEQYF	TGTGCCAGCATGATACTAGCGGGGAGCGAGCAGTACTTC
TRBV2	NA	TRBD1	TRBJ1-1	CASSERGQGNTEAFF	TGTGCCAGCAGTGAACGCGGACAGGGGAACACTGAAGCTTTCTTT
TRBV7-8	once	NA	TRBJ1-2	CASSLASGSNYGYTF	TGTGCCAGCAGCTTAGCATCGGGGTCTAACTATGGCTACACCTTC
TRBV19	NA	TRBD2	TRBJ2-5	CASSVTGGQETQYF	TGTGCCAGTAGTGTAACGGGAGGCCAAGAGACCCAGTACTTC
TRBV2	NA	TRBD1	TRBJ1-6	CASSESAGGYSPLHF	TGTGCCAGCAGTGAATCGGCAGGGGGCTATTCACCCCTCCACTTT
TRBV5-1	NA	NA	TRBJ2-3	CASSSRTPGYTQYF	TGCGCCAGCAGCTCTCGTACCCCAGGTTATACGCAGTATTTT
TRBV10-3	NA	NA	TRBJ1-1	CAIKERDMNTEAFF	TGTGCCATCAAAGAGAGGGACATGAACACTGAAGCTTTCTTT
TRBV27	NA	NA	TRBJ2-2	CASSWGRAPGELFF	TGTGCCAGCAGTTGGGGGCGGGCCCCCGGGGAGCTGTTTTTT